A single sample is the source of the 3 T cell receptor beta chains below, sequenced in a study of blood T cells in healthy people across ages. It was with a sample-barcoded 5' primer and a J-beta primer mix that a second PCR of roughly 6 to 12 cycles was run. TCRdb reanalysed the 5' RACE reads using MiXCR and keeps one entry per CDR3 protein. Of 850,000 to 950,000 distinct CDR3 sequences in the sample, about 28% were seen once. The sequencing sample was made of blood. The receptor set was obtained from an elderly woman in good health.

A few counts support this clonotype. The chain links TRBV9 to TRBJ1-6, with 9 bases identical to TRBD1. Germline V CDR1 and CDR2: SGDLS, YYNGEE. CDR3 size: 16 residues. J lost 5 bases, V lost 0 bases, and 3 bases had no gene match. CDR3: CASSVGGTGHNSPLHF. CDR3 in DNA: TGTGCCAGCAGCGTAGGAGGGACAGGGCATAATTCACCCCTCCACTTT.

CDR3 amino acids: CSAGGMGDQETQYF. As DNA, the CDR3 is TGCAGTGCAGGGGGTATGGGCGATCAAGAGACCCAGTACTTC. This chain uses TRBV20-1 with TRBJ2-5, with a weak D call TRBD1 (6 bases). Germline V gives CDR1 DFQATT, CDR2 SNEGSKA (reference sequence). The CDR3 consists of 14 residues. V lost 6 bases, J lost 2 bases, and 16 bases lay in between.

For this clonotype: One base away lies a much larger clone, so this may be a sequencing read error. The DNA for the CDR3 is TGTGCCTGCAGGTCACTAGCGGGGCCAACCTACGAGCAGTACTTC. Translating it yields CACRSLAGPTYEQYF. The chain uses TRBV27 and TRBJ2-7, with 10 bases identical to TRBD2. The CDR3 is 15 amino acids. From germline, CDR1 is MNHEY and CDR2 SMNVEV (reference sequence).